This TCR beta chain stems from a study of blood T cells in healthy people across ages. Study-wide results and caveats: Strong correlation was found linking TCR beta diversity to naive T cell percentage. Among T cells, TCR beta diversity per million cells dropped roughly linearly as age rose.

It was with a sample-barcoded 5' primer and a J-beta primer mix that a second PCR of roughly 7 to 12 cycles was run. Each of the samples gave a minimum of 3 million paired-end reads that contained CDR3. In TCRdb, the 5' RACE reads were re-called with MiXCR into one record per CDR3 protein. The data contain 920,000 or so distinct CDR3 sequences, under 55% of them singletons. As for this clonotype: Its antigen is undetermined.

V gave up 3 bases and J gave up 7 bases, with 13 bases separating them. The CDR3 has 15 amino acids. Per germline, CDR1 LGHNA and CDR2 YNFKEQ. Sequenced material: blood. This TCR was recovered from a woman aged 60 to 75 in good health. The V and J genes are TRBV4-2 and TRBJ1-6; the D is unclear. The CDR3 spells CASSHHRAPNSPLHF. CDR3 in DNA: TGTGCCAGCAGCCATCACCGGGCCCCCAATTCACCCCTCCACTTT.